Shown below are 24 T cell receptor beta chains from a single sample sequenced in a study of blood T cell repertoires in COVID-19. Assay used: immunoSEQ multiplex PCR; TCRdb lists only in-frame clones, some missing. This sample has roughly 180,000 clones, with approximately 80% found just once. The sequencing input was PBMCs or T cells enriched from blood (not recorded which). These receptors were collected from a man aged 55 to 70 who had been exposed to COVID-19.

The V gene is TRBV6-2 or TRBV6-3, the J gene TRBJ1-3; D remains ambiguous. The CDR3 runs 13 residues. Germline V gene data show CDR1 as MNHEY and CDR2 as SVGEGT. V shed 4 bases and J shed 8 bases, with 12 bases lying between them. DNA of the CDR3: TGTGCCAGCAGTTTTAGATTTACAGACACCATATATTTT. This translates into CASSFRFTDTIYF.

The J gene is TRBJ2-3, the V gene TRBV30; TRBD1 matches at 9 bases. CDR1 and CDR2 from the germline V gene are GTSNPN and SVGIG (reference sequence). J gave up 5 bases and V 4 bases, and 10 bases lay outside the gene matches. The CDR3 is made up of 15 amino acids. The CDR3 coding sequence is TGTGCCTGGATAACCACAGGGGGCATCAGAGATACGCAGTATTTT. Translated: CAWITTGGIRDTQYF.

The V gene is TRBV4-1, the J gene TRBJ2-7; TRBD2 aligns across 10 bases. Germline CDR1 MGHRA, CDR2 YSYEKL. The trim removed 1 base at V and 1 base at J, leaving 7 bases unmatched. This CDR3 contains 17 residues. The CDR3 coding sequence is TGCGCCAGCAGCCAAGCACCGACTAGCGGGCAGTCCTACGAGCAGTACTTC. Amino acids: CASSQAPTSGQSYEQYF.

The CDR3 DNA reads TGTGCCATCAGTGAGGTTCGGGACAGGGGGACCTACGAGCAGTACTTC. It is translated as CAISEVRDRGTYEQYF. The rearrangement links TRBV10-3 to TRBJ2-7; 11 bases match TRBD1. The trim removed 2 bases at V and 2 bases at J, leaving 5 bases unmatched. Germline values: CDR1 ENHRY, CDR2 SYGVKD. CDR3 length: 16 amino acids.

This clone was recorded at least ten times. This chain uses TRBV5-1 with TRBJ1-3; TRBD1 matches 9 bases. The CDR3 loop spans 16 amino acids. Germline V gene data show CDR1 as SGHRS and CDR2 as YFSETQ. The V and J ends lost 4 bases and 3 bases, in that order; junction bases with no gene match: 8. The CDR3 sequence: CASSLDGTGNGNTIYF. In nucleotides, the CDR3 is TGCGCCAGCAGCCTCGACGGGACAGGGAATGGAAACACCATATATTTT.

The chain has TRBV11-1 and TRBJ2-2; D uncertain. The CDR3 length is 15 residues. V was cut by 1 base and J by 3 bases, with 9 bases left in between. Germline assignment: CDR1 SGHAT and CDR2 FQDESV (reference sequence). The DNA of the CDR3 is TGTGCCAGCAGCTTAGGGAGCTTCGACACCGGGGAGCTGTTTTTT. It codes for CASSLGSFDTGELFF.

This clone was seen only a few times. The chain employs TRBV2 and TRBJ1-2, with D tentatively TRBD1 (6 bases). CDR3 length equals 19 residues. The germline CDR1 and CDR2 sequences are SNHLY and FYNNEI. The germline V and J ends were trimmed by 0 bases and 1 base, with 21 bases remaining between them. CDR3 sequence: CASSEAGVRGPNLNYGYTF. Written as DNA, the CDR3 is TGTGCCAGCAGTGAAGCCGGGGTCAGGGGACCTAATCTTAACTATGGCTACACCTTC.

The chain has TRBV11-3 and TRBJ2-2, with 16 nucleotides matching TRBD2. Germline trimming cut 7 bases from V and 9 bases from J; bases unmatched to any gene: 14. Per germline, CDR1 SGHNT and CDR2 YENEEA. The CDR3 sequence is 18 residues long. CDR3 sequence: CASNSNGTSGRAGRELFF. The CDR3 DNA sequence: TGTGCCAGCAACTCGAACGGGACTAGCGGGAGGGCCGGCCGGGAGCTGTTTTTT.

V is TRBV5-4 and J is TRBJ2-1; perhaps TRBD2 as D (5 bases). Germline-derived CDR1 and CDR2 are SGHNT and YYREEE (reference sequence). The CDR3 is made up of 13 amino acids. V was cut by 4 bases and J by 8 bases, with 13 bases left in between. CDR3 sequence: CASSQTRAYEQFF. DNA of the CDR3: TGTGCCAGCAGCCAGACGAGGGCCTATGAGCAGTTCTTC. Full variable domain (outside the CDR3, taken from reference TRBV5-4 and TRBJ2-1): ETGVTQSPTHLIKTRGQQVTLRCSSQSGHNTVSWYQQALGQGPQFIFQYYREEENGRGNFPPRFSGLQFPNYSSELNVNALELDDSALYLCASSQTRAYEQFFGPGTRLTVL.

V and J are TRBV2 and TRBJ2-3; 7 bases agree with TRBD2. V shed 9 bases, J shed 4 bases, and the junction held 7 bases outside the gene matches. Per germline, CDR1 SNHLY and CDR2 FYNNEI. CDR3 length equals 13 residues. The CDR3 loop reads CARGGPRADTQYF. DNA of the CDR3: TGTGCCAGGGGAGGGCCTCGGGCAGATACGCAGTATTTT.

The chain links TRBV29-1 to TRBJ1-2, with 9 bases lining up with TRBD1. The CDR3 extends over 15 amino acids. The germline CDR1 and CDR2 sequences are SQVTM and ANQGSEA. The V gene end was trimmed by 2 bases and the J gene end by 5 bases; junction bases not matched to a gene: 9. CDR3 loop: CSVEPRQGGGYGYTF. DNA for the CDR3: TGCAGCGTTGAACCCCGACAGGGGGGAGGGTATGGCTACACCTTC.

This chain joins TRBV6-4 and TRBJ1-1; D remains unclear. The germline CDR1 and CDR2 sequences are MRHNA and SNTAGT. CDR3 length: 12 amino acids. Trimming took off 0 bases at V and 8 bases at J, with 7 bases between the two ends. The CDR3 spells CASSDSGREAFF. CDR3 DNA sequence: TGTGCCAGCAGTGACTCTGGCAGAGAAGCTTTCTTT.

The gene calls are TRBV24-1 and TRBJ2-5; D perhaps matches TRBD2 (5 bases). Looked up from germline, CDR1 is KGHDR and CDR2 is SFDVKD. V was shortened by 6 bases and J by 7 bases, with 20 bases between the two germline ends. The CDR3 has 15 amino acids. CDR3 protein: CATSHSTKVSATQYF. The CDR3 coding sequence is TGTGCCACCAGTCATTCAACTAAGGTTAGCGCGACCCAGTACTTC.

This chain joins TRBV5-1 and TRBJ2-1, with TRBD2 identical over 9 bases. Germline assignment: CDR1 SGHRS and CDR2 YFSETQ. The CDR3 has 18 amino acids. After removal of 1 base from V and 6 bases from J, the junction contained 14 bases not matched to a gene. The CDR3 DNA sequence: TGCGCCAGCAGCTTGTACGGATTATCCGGGACTAGCTCCAATGAGCAGTTCTTC. Translation: CASSLYGLSGTSSNEQFF.

This clone was found a few times. The chain links TRBV6-5 to TRBJ1-4; 9 positions agree with TRBD1. The CDR3 contains 14 residues. The germline gives CDR1 MNHEY, CDR2 SVGAGI. J gave up 7 bases and V 5 bases, and 5 bases lay outside the gene matches. The CDR3 DNA is TGTGCCAGCAGTCCGGGACAGGGTCGTGAAAAACTGTTTTTT. This translates into CASSPGQGREKLFF.

The genes are TRBV6-5 and TRBJ2-4, with D perhaps matching TRBD1 (5 bases). The CDR3 extends over 15 amino acids. CDR1 is MNHEY, CDR2 SVGAGI, per germline. V gave up 6 bases and J gave up 0 bases, with 12 bases separating them. The CDR3 loop reads CASRGPELAKNIQYF. The CDR3 DNA sequence: TGTGCCAGCAGGGGGCCTGAGCTAGCCAAAAACATTCAGTACTTC.

The chain uses TRBV4-1 and TRBJ1-5; TRBD1 is a possible D gene (6 bases). This CDR3 is 17 amino acids long. Between the trimmed V and J ends, which lost 0 bases and 5 bases, there was a span of 17 bases. The germline V gene encodes CDR1 MGHRA and CDR2 YSYEKL. In nucleotides, the CDR3 is TGCGCCAGCAGCCAAGAAAGGGCGATGGGGGGGCATCAGCCCCAGCATTTT. Its translation is CASSQERAMGGHQPQHF.

This clone occurred once. The chain employs TRBV27 and TRBJ1-4; D perhaps matches TRBD1 (5 bases). Trimming removed 3 bases from V and 7 bases from J, with 12 bases in between. This CDR3 has 14 amino acids. CDR1 is MNHEY and CDR2 is SMNVEV in the germline V gene (reference sequence). CDR3 loop: CASSLSREGEKLFF. In DNA form, the CDR3 reads TGTGCCAGCAGTTTGTCCAGGGAAGGTGAAAAACTGTTTTTT.

This clone occurred once. This chain connects TRBV14 to TRBJ2-7; a possible D gene is TRBD1 (6 bases). The CDR3 is 13 amino acids. Trimming removed 3 bases at V and 3 bases at J, with 9 bases between. Germline lookup yields CDR1 SGHDN and CDR2 FVKESK. The CDR3 bases are TGTGCCAGCAGCCACCAGGACAGCTACGAGCAGTACTTC. This translates into CASSHQDSYEQYF.

The chain combines TRBV27 with TRBJ1-1; no reliable D call. The ends were cut back, 7 bases at V and 11 bases at J, with 20 bases in the middle. From germline, CDR1 is MNHEY and CDR2 SMNVEV (reference sequence). This CDR3 is built from 13 residues. In DNA, the CDR3 is TGTGCCAGCATCCCCCCGGTAGGGAGGAAGGCTTTCTTT. Its translation: CASIPPVGRKAFF.

The CDR3 coding sequence is TGCGCCAGCAGTCCGGGCGGAGGAAGGGCCTACGAGCAGTACTTC. This gives the protein CASSPGGGRAYEQYF. V and J are TRBV5-1 and TRBJ2-7, with TRBD2 as a possible D gene (5 bases). Germline V gene lookup returns CDR1 SGHRS and CDR2 YFSETQ. Trimming removed 5 bases from V and 2 bases from J, with 17 bases in between. This CDR3 contains 15 residues.

This clone occurred once. The genes are TRBV7-6 and TRBJ2-7, with D possibly being TRBD2 (6 bases). Between the trimmed V and J ends, which lost 2 bases and 2 bases, there was a span of 13 bases. CDR3 size: 15 residues. CDR1 is SGHVS and CDR2 is FNYEAQ in the germline V gene. Here the CDR3 reads CASSLKPGGTYEQYF. The CDR3 DNA is TGTGCCAGCAGCTTAAAGCCAGGCGGGACCTACGAGCAGTACTTC.

V and J are TRBV29-1 and TRBJ2-3, with D maybe TRBD1 (6 bases). The CDR3 is made up of 13 amino acids. Germline V gives CDR1 SQVTM, CDR2 ANQGSEA. V dropped 3 bases and J dropped 7 bases, with 14 bases sitting between them. The CDR3 sequence is CSVDDEQGNTQYF. DNA of the CDR3: TGCAGCGTTGATGACGAACAGGGTAATACGCAGTATTTT.

This clone has just a few counts. The rearrangement links TRBV21-1 to TRBJ1-3; the table's D call of TRBD1 was not tested on the DNA. TRBV21-1 is a pseudogene segment. The CDR3 length is 12 residues. The DNA for the CDR3 is TGTGCCAGCAGCACAGACAGGATTAGCGCATATTTT. Residues: CASSTDRISAYF.